There are many counts of the clone carrying this T cell receptor beta chain. This sample was included in a study of blood T cells in healthy people across ages. The CDR3 is 14 residues long. Germline CDR1 is MRHNA and CDR2 is SNTAGT. J lost 1 base, V lost 3 bases, and 1 base had no gene match. PCR was performed a second time for about 6 to 11 cycles using a sample-barcoded 5' primer and a J-beta primer mix. From the 5' RACE reads, TCRdb called clonotypes with MiXCR, one entry per CDR3 protein. The sample yields around 1,000,000 distinct CDR3 sequences, under 30% seen once. These same data were also listed under a study on T cells of mothers and their children.

This TCR derives from a girl under 10 years old in good health. The V and J genes are TRBV6-4 and TRBJ2-3; 7 bases agree with TRBD2. Sample: blood. This chain's CDR3 is CASSDTSGTDTQYF. CDR3 coding DNA: TGTGCCAGCAGTGATACTAGCGGCACAGATACGCAGTATTTT.